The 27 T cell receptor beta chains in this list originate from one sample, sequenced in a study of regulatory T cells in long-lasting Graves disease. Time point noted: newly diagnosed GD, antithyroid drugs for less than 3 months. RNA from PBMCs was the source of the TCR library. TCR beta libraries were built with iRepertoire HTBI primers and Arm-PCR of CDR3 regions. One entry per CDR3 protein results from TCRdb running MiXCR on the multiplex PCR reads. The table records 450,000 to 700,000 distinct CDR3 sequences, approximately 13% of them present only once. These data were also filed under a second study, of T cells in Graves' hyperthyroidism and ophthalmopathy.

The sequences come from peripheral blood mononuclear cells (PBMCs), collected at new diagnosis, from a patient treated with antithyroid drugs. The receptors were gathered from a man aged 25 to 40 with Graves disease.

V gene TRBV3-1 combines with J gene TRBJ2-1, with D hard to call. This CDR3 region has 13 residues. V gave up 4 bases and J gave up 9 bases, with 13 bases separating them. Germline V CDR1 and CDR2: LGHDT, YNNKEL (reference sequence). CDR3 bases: TGTGCCAGCAGCCCGACGGTCTTCGGTGAGCAGTTCTTC. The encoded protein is CASSPTVFGEQFF.

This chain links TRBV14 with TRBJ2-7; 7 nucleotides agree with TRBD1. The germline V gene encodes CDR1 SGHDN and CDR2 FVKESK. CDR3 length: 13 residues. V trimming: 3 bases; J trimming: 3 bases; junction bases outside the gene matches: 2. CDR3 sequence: CASSQGQLYEQYF. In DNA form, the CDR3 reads TGTGCCAGCAGCCAGGGACAGCTCTACGAGCAGTACTTC.

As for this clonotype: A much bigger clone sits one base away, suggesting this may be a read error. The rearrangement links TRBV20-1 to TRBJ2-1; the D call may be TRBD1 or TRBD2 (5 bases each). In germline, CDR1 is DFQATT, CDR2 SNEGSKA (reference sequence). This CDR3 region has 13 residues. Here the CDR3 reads CSARERGYNEEFF. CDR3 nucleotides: TGCAGTGCTCGGGAACGGGGCTACAATGAGGAGTTCTTC.

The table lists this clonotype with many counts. The CDR3, as DNA: TGTGCCAGCAGCTTTTCTGACTCGGGGGGATACTCCTACGAGCAGTACTTC. This codes for CASSFSDSGGYSYEQYF. V usage is TRBV7-2 and J usage is TRBJ2-7; 7 bases match TRBD2. Germline V gene lookup returns CDR1 SGHTA and CDR2 FQGNSA. This CDR3 is built from 17 residues. The ends lost 3 bases at V and 0 bases at J; junction bases unmatched: 11.

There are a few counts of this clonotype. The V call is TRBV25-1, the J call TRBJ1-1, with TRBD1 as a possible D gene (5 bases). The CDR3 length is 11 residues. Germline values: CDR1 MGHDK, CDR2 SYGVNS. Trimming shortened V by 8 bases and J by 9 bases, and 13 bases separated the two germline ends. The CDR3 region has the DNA TGTGCCAGCGTCGGGGGGACCAAAGCTTTCTTT. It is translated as CASVGGTKAFF.

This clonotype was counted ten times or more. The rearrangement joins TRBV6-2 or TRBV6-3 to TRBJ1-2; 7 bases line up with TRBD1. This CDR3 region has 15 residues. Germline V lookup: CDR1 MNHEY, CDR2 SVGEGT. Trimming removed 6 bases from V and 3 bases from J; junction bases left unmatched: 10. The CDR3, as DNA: TGTGCCAGCAGCTTACGGACAGGCCGGGACTATGGCTACACCTTC. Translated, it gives CASSLRTGRDYGYTF.

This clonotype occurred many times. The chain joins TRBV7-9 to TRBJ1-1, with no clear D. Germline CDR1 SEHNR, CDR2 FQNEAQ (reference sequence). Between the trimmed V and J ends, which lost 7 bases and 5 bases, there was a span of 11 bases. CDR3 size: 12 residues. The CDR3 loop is CASTREGTEAFF. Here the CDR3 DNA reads TGTGCCAGCACCCGGGAAGGGACTGAAGCTTTCTTT.

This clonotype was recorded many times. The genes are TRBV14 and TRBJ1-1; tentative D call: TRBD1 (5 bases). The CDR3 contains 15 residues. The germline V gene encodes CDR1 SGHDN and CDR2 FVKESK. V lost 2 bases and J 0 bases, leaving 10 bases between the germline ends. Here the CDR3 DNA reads TGTGCCAGCAGCCAAATGACAGCCATGAACACTGAAGCTTTCTTT. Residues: CASSQMTAMNTEAFF.

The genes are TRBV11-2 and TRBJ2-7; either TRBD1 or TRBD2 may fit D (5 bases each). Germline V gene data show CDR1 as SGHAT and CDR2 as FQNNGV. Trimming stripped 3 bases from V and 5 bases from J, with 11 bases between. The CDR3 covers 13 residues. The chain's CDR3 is CASSFVEGNEQYF. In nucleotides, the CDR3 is TGTGCCAGCAGCTTCGTAGAGGGGAACGAGCAGTACTTC. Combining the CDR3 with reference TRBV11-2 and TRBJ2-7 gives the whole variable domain EAGVAQSPRYKIIEKRQSVAFWCNPISGHATLYWYQQILGQGPKLLIQFQNNGVVDDSQLPKDRFSAERLKGVDSTLKIQPAKLEDSAVYLCASSFVEGNEQYFGPGTRLTVT.

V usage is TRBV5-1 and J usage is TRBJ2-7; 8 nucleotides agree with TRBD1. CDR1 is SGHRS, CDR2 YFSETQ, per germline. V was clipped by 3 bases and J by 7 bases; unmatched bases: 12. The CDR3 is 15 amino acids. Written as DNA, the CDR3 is TGCGCCAGCAGCTACACCGGGACAGGCAGTATAGAGCAGTACTTC. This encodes CASSYTGTGSIEQYF.

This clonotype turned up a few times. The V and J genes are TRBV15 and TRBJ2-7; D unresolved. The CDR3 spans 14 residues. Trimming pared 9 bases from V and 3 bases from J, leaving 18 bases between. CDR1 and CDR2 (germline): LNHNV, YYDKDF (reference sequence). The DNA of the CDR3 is TGTGCCACTTCTCTGGCTAGAGAGAACTACGAGCAGTACTTC. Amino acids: CATSLARENYEQYF.

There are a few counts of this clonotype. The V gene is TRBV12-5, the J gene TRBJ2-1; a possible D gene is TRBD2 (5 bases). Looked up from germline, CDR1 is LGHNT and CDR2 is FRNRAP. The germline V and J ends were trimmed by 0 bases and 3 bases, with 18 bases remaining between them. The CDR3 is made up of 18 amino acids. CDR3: CASGLVRKSEGVYNEQFF. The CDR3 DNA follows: TGTGCTAGTGGTTTGGTAAGGAAATCTGAGGGTGTCTACAATGAGCAGTTCTTC.

Here the CDR3 DNA reads TGCGCCAGCAGCGACCCGATGACTCAAAACATTCAGTACTTC. Encoded protein: CASSDPMTQNIQYF. The chain couples TRBV5-1 to TRBJ2-4, with D uncertain. V lost 4 bases to trimming and J lost 5 bases, with 13 bases between them. The CDR3 runs to 14 residues. CDR1 and CDR2 from the germline V gene are SGHRS and YFSETQ.

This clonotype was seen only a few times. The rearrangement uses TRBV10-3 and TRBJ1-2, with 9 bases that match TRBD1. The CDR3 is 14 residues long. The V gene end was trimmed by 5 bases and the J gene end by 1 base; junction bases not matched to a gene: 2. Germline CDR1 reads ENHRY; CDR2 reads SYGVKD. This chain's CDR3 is CAISTGGHNYGYTF. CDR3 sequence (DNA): TGTGCCATCAGTACAGGGGGCCATAACTATGGCTACACCTTC.

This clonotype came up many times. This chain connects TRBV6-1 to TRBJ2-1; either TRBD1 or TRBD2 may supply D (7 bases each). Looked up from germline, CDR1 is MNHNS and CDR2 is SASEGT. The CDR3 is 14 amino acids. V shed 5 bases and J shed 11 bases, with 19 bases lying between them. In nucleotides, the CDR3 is TGTGCCAGCAGTCGCGACAGGGAGACTAGCAAGCAGTTCTTC. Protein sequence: CASSRDRETSKQFF.

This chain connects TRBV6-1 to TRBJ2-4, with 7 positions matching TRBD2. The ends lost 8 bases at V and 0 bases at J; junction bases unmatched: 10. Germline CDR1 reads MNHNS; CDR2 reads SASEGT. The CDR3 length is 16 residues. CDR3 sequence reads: CASGGVGRLAKNIQYF. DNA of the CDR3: TGTGCCAGCGGGGGGGTTGGCAGGCTAGCCAAAAACATTCAGTACTTC.

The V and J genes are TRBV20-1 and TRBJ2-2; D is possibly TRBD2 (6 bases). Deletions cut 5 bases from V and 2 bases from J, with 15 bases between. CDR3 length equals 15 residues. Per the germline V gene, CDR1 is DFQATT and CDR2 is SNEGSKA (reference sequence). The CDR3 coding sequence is TGCAGTGCTCCCCGGGTTAGCGGTAACACCGGGGAGCTGTTTTTT. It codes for CSAPRVSGNTGELFF.

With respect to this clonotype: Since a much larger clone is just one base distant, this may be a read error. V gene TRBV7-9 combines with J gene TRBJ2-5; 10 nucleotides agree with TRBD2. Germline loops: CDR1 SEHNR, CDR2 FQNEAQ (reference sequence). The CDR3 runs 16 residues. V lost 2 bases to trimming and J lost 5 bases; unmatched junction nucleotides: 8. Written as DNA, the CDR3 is TGTGCCAGCAGCTTAAACCTAGCGGGAGCCCTGGAGACCCAGTACTTC. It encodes CASSLNLAGALETQYF.

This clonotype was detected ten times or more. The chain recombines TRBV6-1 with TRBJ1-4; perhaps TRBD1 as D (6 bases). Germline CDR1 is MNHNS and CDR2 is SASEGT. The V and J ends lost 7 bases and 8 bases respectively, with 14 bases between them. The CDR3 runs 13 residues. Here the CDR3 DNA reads TGTGCCAGCAAGGTTGCAGGACAGGAAAAACTGTTTTTT. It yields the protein CASKVAGQEKLFF.

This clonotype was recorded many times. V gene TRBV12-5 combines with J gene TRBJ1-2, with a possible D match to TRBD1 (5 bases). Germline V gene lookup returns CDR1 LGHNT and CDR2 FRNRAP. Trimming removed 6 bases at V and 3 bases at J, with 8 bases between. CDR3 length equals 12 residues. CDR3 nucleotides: TGTGCTAGTGGACTAGGGGACTATGGCTACACCTTC. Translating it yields CASGLGDYGYTF.

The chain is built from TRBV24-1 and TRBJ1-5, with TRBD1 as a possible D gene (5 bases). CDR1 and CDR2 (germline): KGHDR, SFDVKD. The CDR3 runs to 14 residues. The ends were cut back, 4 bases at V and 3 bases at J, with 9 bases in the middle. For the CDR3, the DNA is TGTGCCACCAGTGACTGGGGCGACAATCAGCCCCAGCATTTT. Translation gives CATSDWGDNQPQHF.

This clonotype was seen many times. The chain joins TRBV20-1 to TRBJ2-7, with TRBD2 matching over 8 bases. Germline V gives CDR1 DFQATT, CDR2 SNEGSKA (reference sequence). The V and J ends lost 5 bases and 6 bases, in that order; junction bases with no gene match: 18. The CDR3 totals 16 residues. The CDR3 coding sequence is TGCAGTGCTTTTCCCTCTCCTCGGGTTAGCGGGACCGAGCAGTACTTC. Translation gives CSAFPSPRVSGTEQYF.

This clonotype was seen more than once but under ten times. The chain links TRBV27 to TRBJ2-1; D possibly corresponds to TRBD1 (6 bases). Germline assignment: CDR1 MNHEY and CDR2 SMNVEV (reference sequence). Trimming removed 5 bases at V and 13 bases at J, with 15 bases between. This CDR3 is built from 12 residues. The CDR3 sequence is CASSLTGKGQFF. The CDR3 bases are TGTGCCAGCAGTCTTACAGGGAAGGGACAGTTCTTC.

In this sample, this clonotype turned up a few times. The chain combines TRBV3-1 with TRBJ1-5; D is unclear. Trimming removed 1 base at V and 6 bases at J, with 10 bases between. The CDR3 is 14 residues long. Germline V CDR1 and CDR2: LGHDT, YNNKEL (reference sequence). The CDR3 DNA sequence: TGTGCCAGCAGCCAAGCTGGGGATCGTCAGCCCCAGCATTTT. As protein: CASSQAGDRQPQHF.

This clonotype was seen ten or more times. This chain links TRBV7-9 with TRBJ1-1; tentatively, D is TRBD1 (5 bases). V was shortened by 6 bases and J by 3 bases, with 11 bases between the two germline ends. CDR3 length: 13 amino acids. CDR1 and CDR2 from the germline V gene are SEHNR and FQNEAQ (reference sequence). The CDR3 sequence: CASSLEGDTEAFF. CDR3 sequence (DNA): TGTGCCAGCAGTCTGGAAGGGGACACTGAAGCTTTCTTT.

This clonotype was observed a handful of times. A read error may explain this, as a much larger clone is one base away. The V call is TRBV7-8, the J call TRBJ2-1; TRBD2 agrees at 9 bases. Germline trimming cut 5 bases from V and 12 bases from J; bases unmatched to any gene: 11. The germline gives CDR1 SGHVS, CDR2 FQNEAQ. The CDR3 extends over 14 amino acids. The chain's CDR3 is CASSQGLADFGQFF. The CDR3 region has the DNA TGTGCCAGCAGCCAGGGACTAGCAGATTTTGGGCAGTTCTTC.

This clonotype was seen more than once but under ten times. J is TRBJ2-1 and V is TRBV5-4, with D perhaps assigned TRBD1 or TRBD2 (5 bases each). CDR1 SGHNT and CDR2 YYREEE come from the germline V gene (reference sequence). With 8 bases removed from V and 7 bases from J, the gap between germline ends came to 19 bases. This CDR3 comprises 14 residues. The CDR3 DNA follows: TGTGCCAGTCGAGAACGGGACCTCTGGAATGAGCAGTTCTTC. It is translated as CASRERDLWNEQFF. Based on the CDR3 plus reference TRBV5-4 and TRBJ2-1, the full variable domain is ETGVTQSPTHLIKTRGQQVTLRCSSQSGHNTVSWYQQALGQGPQFIFQYYREEENGRGNFPPRFSGLQFPNYSSELNVNALELDDSALYLCASRERDLWNEQFFGPGTRLTVL.